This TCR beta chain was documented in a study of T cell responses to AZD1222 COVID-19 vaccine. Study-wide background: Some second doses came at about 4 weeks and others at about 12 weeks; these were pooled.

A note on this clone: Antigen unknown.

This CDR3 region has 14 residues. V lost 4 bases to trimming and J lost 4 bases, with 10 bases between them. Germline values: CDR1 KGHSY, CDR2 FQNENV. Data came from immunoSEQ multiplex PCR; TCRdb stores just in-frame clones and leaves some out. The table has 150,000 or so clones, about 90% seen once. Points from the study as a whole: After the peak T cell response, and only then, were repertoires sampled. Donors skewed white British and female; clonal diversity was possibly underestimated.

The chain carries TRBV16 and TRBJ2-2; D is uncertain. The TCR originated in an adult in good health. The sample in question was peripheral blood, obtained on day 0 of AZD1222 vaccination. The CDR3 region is CASSRAKPTGELFF. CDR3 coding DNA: TGTGCCAGCAGCCGGGCTAAGCCCACCGGGGAGCTGTTTTTT.